This is a list of T cell receptor beta chains from one sample in a study of shared T cell receptors in the human thymus. Clones were read by immunoSEQ multiplex PCR, and TCRdb kept only the in-frame ones, dropping some. Of approximately 68,000 clones detected, over 90% appear once; the ten largest clones hold about 0.036%. The sequencing sample was made of thymocytes. These receptors were collected from a human donor. Both conserved end residues are part of each CDR3.

j_call v_call cdr3_aa
TRBJ1-1 TRBV5-1 CASTSGDRGREAGGNTEAFF
TRBJ2-7 TRBV28 CASSSFWSSEAYEQYF
TRBJ2-7 TRBV15 CATSRDSIGTTSSYEQYF
TRBJ2-3 TRBV11-2 CALSRAGETDTQYF
TRBJ1-6 TRBV6-4 CASSGTAGYNSPLHF
TRBJ1-5 TRBV5-5 CASSNSRDRENQPQHF
TRBJ1-1 TRBV10-3 CAISESVRGRQEVNTEAFF
TRBJ2-2 TRBV27 CASTPRRIGTGELFF
TRBJ2-3 TRBV28 CASSYRWDRDTQYF
TRBJ1-1 TRBV20-1 CSAPRNTEAFF
TRBJ1-2 TRBV5-5 CASSPQAYGYTF
TRBJ1-5 TRBV19 CASSITRDRGDVSNQPQHF
TRBJ1-2 TRBV23-1 CASSQSRQGYGYTF
TRBJ2-6 TRBV19 CASSIQGTGPAGANVLTF
TRBJ2-2 TRBV7-8 CASSLGTGSFGELFF
TRBJ2-2 TRBV7-2 CAAILDRRDTGELFF
TRBJ2-2 TRBV9 CASSVGAGGGGELFF
TRBJ1-4 TRBV2 CASTSGSVKLFF
TRBJ1-5 TRBV19 CASTIQGSPQPQHF
TRBJ2-3 TRBV7-2 CASSLTGGQGTDTQYF
TRBJ1-1 TRBV4-3 CASSHEINQGRKGTEAFF
TRBJ1-2 TRBV2 CASSGTSDRDYGYTF
TRBJ2-5 TRBV6-1 CASIAGGETQYF
TRBJ1-1 TRBV11-2 CASSPGYPGQRTEAFF
TRBJ1-5 TRBV29-1 CSVVDRDDSNQPQHF
TRBJ1-1 TRBV19 CASSIGKAANTEAFF
TRBJ1-1 TRBV7-3 CASSLSATLNTEAFF
TRBJ1-1 TRBV14 CASRLADGVNTEAFF
TRBJ1-1 TRBV14 CASSQAEGTGDLGTEAFF
TRBJ1-3 TRBV5-6 CASSLSGRNLSGNTIYF
TRBJ2-1 TRBV29-1 CSAVRSNEQFF
TRBJ1-3 TRBV21-1 CASSTGGEFGGNTIYF
TRBJ2-5 TRBV7-2 CASSSKTHPGWQETQYF
TRBJ1-6 TRBV4-1 CASSRASGAKVQFPSYNSPLHF
TRBJ2-5 TRBV5-1 CASGSDKGEETQYF
TRBJ1-1 TRBV19 CASRPQGDTEAFF
TRBJ2-1 TRBV28 CASSHYPLRGQGAIVQFF
TRBJ1-1 TRBV7-2 CASSHRSDTEAFF
TRBJ2-7 TRBV27 CASQQGTDPYEQYF
TRBJ1-5 TRBV27 CASSSTGAPYSNQPQHF